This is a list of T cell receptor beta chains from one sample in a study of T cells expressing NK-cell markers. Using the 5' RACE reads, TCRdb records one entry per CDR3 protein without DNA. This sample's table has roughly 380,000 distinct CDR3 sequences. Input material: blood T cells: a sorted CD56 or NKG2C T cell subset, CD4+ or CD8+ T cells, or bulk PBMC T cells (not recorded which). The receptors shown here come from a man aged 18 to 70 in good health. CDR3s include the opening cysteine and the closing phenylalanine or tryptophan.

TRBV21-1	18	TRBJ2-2	CASSKLPTAGGETGELFF
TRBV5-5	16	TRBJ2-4	CASSARAGGAKNIQYF
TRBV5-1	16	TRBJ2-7	CASSQSPGTASYEQYF
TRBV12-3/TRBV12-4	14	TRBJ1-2	CASSPPGGGYGYTF
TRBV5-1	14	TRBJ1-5	CASSLDSSNQPQHF
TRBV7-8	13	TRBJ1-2	CASSLTGRYGYTF
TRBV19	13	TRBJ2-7	CASKWTEHYEQYF
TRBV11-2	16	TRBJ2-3	CASSPGSVSSTDTQYF
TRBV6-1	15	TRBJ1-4	CASSPPGQGGEKLFF
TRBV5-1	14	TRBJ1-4	CASKQASTNEKLFF
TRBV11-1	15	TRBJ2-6	CASSLALQVANVLTF
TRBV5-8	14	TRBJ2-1	CASKTGQVYNEQFF
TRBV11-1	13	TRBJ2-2	CASSRDRQEELFF
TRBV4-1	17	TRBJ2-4	CASSQILAGRAKNIQYF
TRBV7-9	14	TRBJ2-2	CASREWTDTGELFF